These 17 T cell receptor beta chains were all obtained from the same sample, sequenced in a study of blood T cells in healthy people across ages. Combining a sample-barcoded 5' primer with a J-beta primer mix, a second PCR ran for about 7 to 11 cycles. TCRdb analysed the 5' RACE reads with MiXCR anew, one entry per CDR3 protein. The repertoire holds approximately 820,000 distinct CDR3 sequences, around two fifths seen once, with about 21% in the top ten. The source material was blood. The receptors originated from a man in his 60s in good health.

This clonotype came up a few times. The V call is TRBV6-5, the J call TRBJ1-2; 7 bases agree with TRBD1. The length of the CDR3 is 13 residues. V lost 6 bases and J lost 1; bases outside the gene matches: 2. From germline, CDR1 is MNHEY and CDR2 SVGAGI. The CDR3 spells CASRQGGNYGYTF. CDR3 DNA sequence: TGTGCCAGCAGGCAGGGGGGTAACTATGGCTACACCTTC.

V is TRBV19 and J is TRBJ2-3; D may be TRBD1 (5 bases). The CDR3 spans 19 residues. Between the trimmed V and J ends, which lost 9 bases and 3 bases, there was a span of 31 bases. Per germline, CDR1 LNHDA and CDR2 SQIVND (reference sequence). The CDR3 DNA sequence: TGTGCCAGCTACCTCCGCGACAGTATACGACCCAAACTAACAGATACGCAGTATTTT. Translating it yields CASYLRDSIRPKLTDTQYF.

The gene calls are TRBV5-4 and TRBJ2-1; 9 bases are a match to TRBD2. The J segment lost 7 bases and the V segment lost 4 bases, leaving 12 bases of the junction unmatched. Germline loops: CDR1 SGHNT, CDR2 YYREEE (reference sequence). The CDR3 spans 16 residues. CDR3 in amino acids: CASSVWGRGGLNEQFF. The DNA for the CDR3 is TGTGCCAGCAGCGTATGGGGGCGGGGGGGCTTAAATGAGCAGTTCTTC.

The genes are TRBV10-1 and TRBJ2-1, with D perhaps matching TRBD1 or TRBD2 (5 bases each). Between the trimmed V and J ends, which lost 3 bases and 15 bases, there was a span of 24 bases. The CDR3 extends over 15 amino acids. CDR1 is WNHNN, CDR2 SYGVQD, per germline (reference sequence). CDR3 nucleotides: TGCGCCAGCAGTGACGGTGAGGGGTCTTGGAAGCCTTCGTTCTTC. This codes for CASSDGEGSWKPSFF.

The sample holds one count of this clonotype. At one of its ends the junction is not consistent with the germline gene, which may arise from a read error. The chain combines TRBV27 with TRBJ1-5; 7 bases fit TRBD1. CDR3 length: 14 residues. Germline lookup yields CDR1 MNHEY and CDR2 SMNVEV (reference sequence). CDR3 bases: TGTGCCGGCAGTCCGAAGACAGGGCCGGAGCCCCAGCATTTT. It specifies CAGSPKTGPEPQHF.

This clonotype appeared many times. The chain joins TRBV28 to TRBJ2-7, with D perhaps matching TRBD1 (6 bases). This CDR3 has 13 amino acids. The germline V and J ends were trimmed by 7 bases and 5 bases, with 15 bases remaining between them. The germline V gene encodes CDR1 MDHEN and CDR2 SYDVKM. The CDR3 reads CASKGTGLNEQYF. CDR3 nucleotide sequence: TGTGCCAGCAAGGGAACAGGGTTGAACGAGCAGTACTTC.

This chain joins TRBV12-3 or TRBV12-4 and TRBJ2-7, with no clear D. The CDR3 loop spans 11 amino acids. The V end was cut by 6 bases, the J end by 12 bases, with 15 bases between. Here the CDR3 DNA reads TGTGCCAGCAGAAGGACGGACGTTCGGTACTTC. Translated: CASRRTDVRYF.

This clonotype occurred once. This sequence joins TRBV21-1 and TRBJ2-7. TRBV21-1 counts as a pseudogene. This CDR3 has 12 amino acids. The CDR3 DNA follows: TGCGCCAGCAATTGGGTGGTCTACGAGCAGTACTTC. It yields the protein CASNWVVYEQYF.

This chain uses TRBV15 with TRBJ2-5; D may correspond to TRBD1 or TRBD2 (5 bases each). Germline V CDR1 and CDR2: LNHNV, YYDKDF (reference sequence). Trimming shortened V by 0 bases and J by 11 bases, and 16 bases separated the two germline ends. This CDR3 contains 14 residues. The CDR3 DNA follows: TGTGCCACCAGCAGAGATTCGGCAGGGAGTGGTCAGTACTTC. Its translation: CATSRDSAGSGQYF.

In its sample, this clonotype was seen a few times. This rearrangement joins TRBV12-3 or TRBV12-4 to TRBJ2-7, with unresolved D. V lost 8 bases, J lost 0 bases, and 17 bases lay in between. This CDR3 region has 15 residues. The CDR3 bases are TGTGCCAGCCACCCTGGAAAAGGGCGCTCCTACGAGCAGTACTTC. Residues: CASHPGKGRSYEQYF.

V is TRBV15 and J is TRBJ2-7; no clear D gene. Trimming took 0 bases from V and 7 from J, leaving 13 bases between them. Germline V gene lookup returns CDR1 LNHNV and CDR2 YYDKDF (reference sequence). This CDR3 region has 14 residues. In DNA, the CDR3 is TGTGCCACCAGCAGAGATTGGGGTGCCCGTGAGCAGTACTTC. As protein: CATSRDWGAREQYF.

This rearrangement joins TRBV12-5 to TRBJ2-7, with D uncertain. CDR3 size: 14 residues. Germline V lookup: CDR1 LGHNT, CDR2 FRNRAP. The ends were cut back, 5 bases at V and 6 bases at J, with 17 bases in the middle. The CDR3 DNA is TGTGCTAGTGGTCCCGCTTTTGTGCTCTCCGAGCAGTACTTC. Amino acid sequence: CASGPAFVLSEQYF.

In this sample, this clonotype turned up once. The chain carries TRBV9 and TRBJ2-5; D may be TRBD1 (5 bases). CDR3 length: 17 amino acids. Germline loops: CDR1 SGDLS, CDR2 YYNGEE. V was cut by 4 bases and J by 4 bases, with 23 bases left in between. The CDR3 sequence: CASSSWQVAGKRETQYF. The CDR3 nucleotides read TGTGCCAGCAGCTCGTGGCAGGTCGCAGGGAAACGAGAGACCCAGTACTTC.

This clonotype was counted once. The V and J genes are TRBV20-1 and TRBJ1-2; 7 bases fit TRBD1. This CDR3 is 15 amino acids long. With V trimmed by 1 base and J by 3 bases, 8 bases remained unmatched. Germline V gene data show CDR1 as DFQATT and CDR2 as SNEGSKA (reference sequence). The CDR3 loop is CSARVGDRIDYGYTF. CDR3 sequence (DNA): TGCAGTGCTAGAGTAGGGGACAGAATAGACTATGGCTACACCTTC.

The sample holds many counts of this clonotype. This rearrangement joins TRBV6-5 to TRBJ2-3; D could derive from TRBD1 or TRBD2 (5 bases each). Germline V gives CDR1 MNHEY, CDR2 SVGAGI. V dropped 5 bases and J dropped 4 bases, with 10 bases sitting between them. CDR3 length: 13 residues. This CDR3 is CASSGDPADTQYF. CDR3 coding DNA: TGTGCCAGCAGTGGGGACCCGGCAGATACGCAGTATTTT.

The chain carries TRBV12-3 or TRBV12-4 and TRBJ2-5, with 7 bases lining up with TRBD1. The DNA end favors TRBJ2-4, so the J call may be wrong. The CDR3 spans 15 residues. The CDR3 nucleotides are TGTGCCAGCAGTACTTGGGACAGCCCCAAAAACATTCAGTACTTC. It translates to CASSTWDSPKNIQYF.

The chain has TRBV15 and TRBJ2-7; D is possibly TRBD2 (7 bases). V lost 1 base to trimming and J lost 5 bases, with 18 bases between them. CDR1 and CDR2 (germline): LNHNV, YYDKDF (reference sequence). The CDR3 runs to 16 residues. The CDR3 protein is CATSRGGGISVDEQYF. DNA for the CDR3: TGTGCCACCAGCAGAGGGGGGGGCATATCTGTGGACGAGCAGTACTTC.